The 5 T cell receptor beta chains below come from one sample, sequenced in a study of breast tumors, draining lymph nodes, adjacent tissues. Axillary draining lymph nodes of breast cancer patients supplied the node samples. TCRdb used MiXCR to reprocess the multiplex PCR reads, holding one entry per CDR3 protein. The data contain approximately 100,000 distinct CDR3 sequences, 21% of them singletons. The sequencing input was axillary lymph node tissue. Source of these receptors: a female donor with breast cancer. Some clones in this sample may be carry-over from other donors' samples.

The chain is built from TRBV2 and TRBJ1-1; 8 positions agree with TRBD1. V gave up 5 bases and J gave up 4 bases; unmatched junction bases: 3. This CDR3 comprises 13 residues. The germline V gene encodes CDR1 SNHLY and CDR2 FYNNEI. The CDR3 DNA reads as TGTGCCAGCAGTAAAGACAGGGGCACTGAAGCTTTCTTT. This sequence encodes CASSKDRGTEAFF.

Many counts were recorded for this clonotype. The V call is TRBV12-3 or TRBV12-4, the J call TRBJ2-5; D is possibly TRBD2 (6 bases). Trimming took 4 bases from V and 5 from J, leaving 14 bases between them. The CDR3 has 14 residues. CDR3: CASSSLAAWETQYF. The CDR3 bases are TGTGCCAGCAGTTCCTTAGCGGCCTGGGAGACCCAGTACTTC.

J is TRBJ1-2 and V is TRBV12-3 or TRBV12-4; D unclear. The germline V and J ends were trimmed by 7 bases and 7 bases, with 13 bases remaining between them. The CDR3 sequence is 12 residues long. The CDR3 reads CASKKRTGGYTF. The CDR3, as DNA: TGTGCCAGCAAAAAAAGGACGGGTGGCTACACCTTC.

In regard to this clonotype: Possible read error: a much larger clone is one base away. This chain uses TRBV9 with TRBJ2-1; 9 bases align to TRBD2. Looked up from germline, CDR1 is SGDLS and CDR2 is YYNGEE. V lost 0 bases and J lost 8; bases outside the gene matches: 12. The CDR3 has 17 amino acids. DNA for the CDR3: TGTGCCAGCAGCGTAGCTGCGTGGGCTAGCGGGGTCTATGAGCAGTTCTTC. This sequence encodes CASSVAAWASGVYEQFF.

This clonotype appeared many times. The chain links TRBV24-1 to TRBJ1-5; D is unclear. The CDR3 totals 14 residues. Germline loops: CDR1 KGHDR, CDR2 SFDVKD. Trimming removed 6 bases from V and 1 base from J, with 9 bases in between. CDR3: CATSLSGSNQPQHF. Here the CDR3 DNA reads TGTGCCACCAGTCTTTCCGGGAGCAATCAGCCCCAGCATTTT.